This TCR beta chain was captured in a study of regulatory T cells in long-lasting Graves disease. General observations from the study: TCR diversity was lower in persistent Graves' patients than in newly diagnosed ones. TRBV28, TRBJ1-2 and TRBJ2-5 were favored in persistent disease.

This clonotype was observed at least ten times. Its antigen is not identified. CDR3-region Arm-PCR and iRepertoire HTBI primers produced the TCR beta libraries. TCRdb reprocessed the multiplex PCR reads with MiXCR, giving one entry per CDR3 protein. Of around 480,000 distinct CDR3 sequences in the sample, about 16% were seen once. Trimming removed 6 bases at V and 6 bases at J, with 10 bases between. This CDR3 region has 12 residues. Time point indicated: newly diagnosed GD, antithyroid drugs for less than 3 months. PBMC-extracted RNA yielded the TCR library. The data were also submitted as part of a second study, on T cells in Graves' hyperthyroidism and ophthalmopathy. This second study notes: During a first-round RT-PCR of the TCR CDR3, the HTBI primer set was used.

The sequence came from a woman aged 35-65 years with Graves disease. Source: peripheral blood mononuclear cells (PBMCs), taken at new diagnosis, from a patient treated with antithyroid drugs. The V and J genes are TRBV12-3 or TRBV12-4 and TRBJ2-3; D not resolved. The CDR3 is CASSPDGDTQYF. DNA for the CDR3: TGTGCCAGCAGCCCGGACGGGGATACGCAGTATTTT.